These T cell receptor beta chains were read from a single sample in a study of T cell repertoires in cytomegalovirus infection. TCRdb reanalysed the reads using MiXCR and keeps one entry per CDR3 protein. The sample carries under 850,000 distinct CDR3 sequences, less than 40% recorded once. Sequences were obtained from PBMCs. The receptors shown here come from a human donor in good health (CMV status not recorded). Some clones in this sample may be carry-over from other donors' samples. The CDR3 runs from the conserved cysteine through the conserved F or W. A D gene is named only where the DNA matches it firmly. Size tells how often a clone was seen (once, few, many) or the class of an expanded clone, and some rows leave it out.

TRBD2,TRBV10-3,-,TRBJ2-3,CAISQLAGAIDTQYF,TGTGCCATCAGTCAACTAGCGGGGGCTATTGATACGCAGTATTTT
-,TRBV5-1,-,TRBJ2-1,CASTSVNEQFF,TGCGCCAGCACGTCGGTGAATGAGCAGTTCTTC
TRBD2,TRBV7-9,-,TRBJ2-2,CASSWLLRGRNTGELFF,TGTGCCAGCAGCTGGCTTTTGCGGGGGAGGAACACCGGGGAGCTGTTTTTT
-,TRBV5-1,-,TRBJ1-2,CASSTGTVQGRYTF,TGCGCCAGCAGCACGGGGACCGTCCAGGGGCGGTACACCTTC
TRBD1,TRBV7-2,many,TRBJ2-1,CASSDRDRGPYNEQFF,TGTGCCAGCAGCGACCGGGACAGGGGACCCTACAATGAGCAGTTCTTC
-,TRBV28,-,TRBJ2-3,CASSLAGRTLVLTDTQYF,TGTGCCAGCAGTTTGGCGGGAAGGACCTTGGTGTTGACAGATACGCAGTATTTT
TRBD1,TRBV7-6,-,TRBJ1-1,CASSLDYPRQGGTEAFF,TGTGCCAGCAGCTTAGACTACCCACGACAGGGAGGCACTGAAGCTTTCTTT
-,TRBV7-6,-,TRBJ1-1,CASSPREPLNTEAFF,TGTGCCAGCAGCCCCCGGGAACCTTTGAACACTGAAGCTTTCTTT
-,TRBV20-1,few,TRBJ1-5,CSARGLWANQPQHF,TGCAGTGCCCGGGGGCTGTGGGCGAATCAGCCCCAGCATTTT
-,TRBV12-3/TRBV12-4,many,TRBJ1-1,CASSLLGDTEAFF,TGTGCCAGCAGTTTGCTCGGAGACACTGAAGCTTTCTTT
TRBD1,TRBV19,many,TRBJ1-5,CATRRSGGGGQPQHF,TGTGCCACCAGGAGGTCAGGGGGCGGCGGTCAGCCCCAGCATTTT
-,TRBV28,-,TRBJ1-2,CASSLGGGRHGYTF,TGTGCCAGCAGTTTGGGGGGAGGCAGGCATGGCTACACCTTC
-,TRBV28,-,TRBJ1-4,CASSLRTPYNEKLFF,TGTGCCAGCAGTTTACGGACACCCTATAATGAAAAACTGTTTTTT
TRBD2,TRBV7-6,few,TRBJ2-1,CASSLAKAGVGNEQFF,TGTGCCAGCAGCTTAGCTAAGGCGGGAGTGGGGAATGAGCAGTTCTTC
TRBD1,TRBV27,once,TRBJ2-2,CASSSRDRGLGGELFF,TGTGCCAGCAGTTCCCGGGACAGGGGGCTCGGCGGGGAGCTGTTTTTT
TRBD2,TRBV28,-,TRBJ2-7,CASSFHHGTSGYEQYF,TGTGCCAGCAGTTTTCACCACGGGACTAGCGGTTACGAGCAGTACTTC
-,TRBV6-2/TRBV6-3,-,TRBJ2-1,CASTGVRYNEQFF,TGTGCCAGCACGGGAGTTCGCTACAATGAGCAGTTCTTC
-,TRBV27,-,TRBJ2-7,CASRPAGALAYYEQYF,TGTGCCAGCCGCCCGGCCGGGGCCCTAGCCTACTACGAGCAGTACTTC
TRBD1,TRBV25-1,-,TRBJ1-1,CASSDLQGANSEAFF,TGTGCCAGCAGTGACTTACAGGGGGCAAATTCTGAAGCTTTCTTT
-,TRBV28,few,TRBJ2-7,CASRVGTAISYEQYF,TGTGCCAGCAGGGTAGGGACCGCTATCTCCTACGAGCAGTACTTC
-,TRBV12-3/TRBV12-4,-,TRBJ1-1,CASSFWVNEAFF,TGTGCCAGCAGTTTTTGGGTTAATGAAGCTTTCTTT
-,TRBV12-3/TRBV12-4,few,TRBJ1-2,CASRLSEGGYTF,TGTGCCAGCAGATTATCCGAGGGTGGCTACACCTTC
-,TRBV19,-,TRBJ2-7,CASSHGGENEQYF,TGTGCCAGTAGTCACGGGGGTGAGAACGAGCAGTACTTC
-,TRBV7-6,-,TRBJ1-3,CASSLGTPVHLYF,TGTGCCAGCAGCTTAGGGACACCGGTCCACCTATATTTT
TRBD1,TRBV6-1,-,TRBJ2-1,CASSRRGQGVMEQFF,TGTGCCAGCAGTCGGCGGGGACAGGGAGTCATGGAGCAGTTCTTC
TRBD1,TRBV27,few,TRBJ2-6,CASSPSQTGNPSGANVLTF,TGTGCCAGCAGTCCATCCCAGACAGGGAACCCCTCTGGGGCCAACGTCCTGACTTTC
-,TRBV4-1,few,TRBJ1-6,CASSQGRDNSPLHF,TGCGCCAGCAGCCAAGGCAGAGATAATTCACCCCTCCACTTT
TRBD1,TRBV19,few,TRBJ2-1,CASSILLPAGGQGAYLSYNEQFF,TGTGCCAGTAGTATCTTGTTACCGGCAGGCGGACAGGGGGCTTATTTGTCCTACAATGAGCAGTTCTTC
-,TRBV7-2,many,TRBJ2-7,CASSPWGAGSYEQYF,TGTGCCAGCAGCCCTTGGGGGGCGGGTTCCTACGAGCAGTACTTC
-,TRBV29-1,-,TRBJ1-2,CSVEQGSGYTF,TGCAGCGTTGAGCAGGGTAGTGGCTACACCTTC
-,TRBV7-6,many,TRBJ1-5,CASSSLEGNDNQPQHF,TGTGCCAGCAGCTCCCTCGAGGGGAATGACAATCAGCCCCAGCATTTT
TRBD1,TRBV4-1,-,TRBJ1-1,CASSQTGGYEAFF,TGCGCCAGCAGCCAAACAGGGGGCTACGAAGCTTTCTTT
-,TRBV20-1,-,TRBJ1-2,CSARDPTGPFYGYTF,TGCAGTGCTAGAGATCCTACCGGACCCTTCTATGGCTACACCTTC
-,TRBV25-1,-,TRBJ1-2,CASSDLSALANYGYTF,TGTGCCAGCAGTGATCTTAGCGCGTTAGCTAACTATGGCTACACCTTC
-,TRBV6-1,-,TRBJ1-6,CASSPQGVGINSPLHF,TGTGCCAGCAGCCCACAGGGCGTGGGTATAAATTCACCCCTCCACTTT
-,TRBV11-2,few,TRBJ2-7,CASSKARSSYEQYF,TGTGCCAGCAGCAAGGCCAGGAGCTCCTACGAGCAGTACTTC
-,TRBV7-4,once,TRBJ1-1,CASSFPRTTEAFF,TGTGCCAGCAGCTTCCCGAGGACCACTGAAGCTTTCTTT
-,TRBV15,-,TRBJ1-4,CATSRGVELFF,TGTGCCACCAGCAGAGGTGTGGAACTGTTTTTT
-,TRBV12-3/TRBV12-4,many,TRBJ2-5,CASSLSRGQETQYF,TGTGCCAGCAGTTTATCCAGGGGTCAAGAGACCCAGTACTTC
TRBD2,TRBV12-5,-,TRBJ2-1,CASAAGLAPNNEQFF,TGTGCTAGTGCAGCTGGACTAGCACCCAACAATGAGCAGTTCTTC
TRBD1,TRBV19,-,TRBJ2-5,CASSSGQRGTQYF,TGTGCCAGTAGTTCGGGACAGCGTGGGACCCAGTACTTC
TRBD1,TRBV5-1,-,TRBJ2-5,CASGRRQGETQYF,TGCGCCAGCGGCAGAAGACAGGGAGAGACCCAGTACTTC
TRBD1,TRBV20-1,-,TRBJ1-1,CSARDPRLQGHAFF,TGCAGTGCTAGAGATCCACGATTACAGGGGCATGCTTTCTTT
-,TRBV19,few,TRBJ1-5,CASSIGEHSNQPQHF,TGTGCCAGTAGTATAGGAGAGCATAGCAATCAGCCCCAGCATTTT
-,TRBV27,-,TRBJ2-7,CASSRMTGSYEQYF,TGTGCCAGCAGTCGGATGACAGGCTCCTACGAGCAGTACTTC
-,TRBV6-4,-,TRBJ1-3,CASSADSAGGNTIYF,TGTGCCAGCAGTGCCGACTCCGCGGGGGGAAACACCATATATTTT
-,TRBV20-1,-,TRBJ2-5,CSAAEERGLRETQYF,TGCAGTGCCGCTGAGGAACGGGGTTTGAGAGAGACCCAGTACTTC
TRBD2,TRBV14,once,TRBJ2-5,CASSQRLAGGETQYF,TGTGCCAGCAGCCAGAGATTAGCGGGAGGAGAGACCCAGTACTTC
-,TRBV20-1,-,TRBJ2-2,CSAGTMVETGELFF,TGCAGTGCTGGAACTATGGTGGAGACCGGGGAGCTGTTTTTT